This TCR beta chain is drawn from a study of blood T cell repertoires in COVID-19. Only in-frame clones appear in the TCRdb table, and some are missing; sequencing was by immunoSEQ multiplex PCR. This sample carries 140,000 or so clones, around 82% of them seen once, and the ten largest clones take 5%. V lost 0 bases and J 7 bases, leaving 12 bases between the germline ends. The CDR3 spans 15 residues. The germline gives CDR1 KGHSH, CDR2 LQKENI. The TCR originated in a woman between 50 and 59 years old with acute or convalescent COVID-19. The rearrangement joins TRBV18 to TRBJ2-2; D uncertain. The sample taken for sequencing was peripheral blood. The CDR3 region is CASSPPSGTGGELFF. The CDR3 DNA reads as TGTGCCAGCTCACCACCGTCGGGTACCGGCGGGGAGCTGTTTTTT. The complete variable domain, with remaining parts taken from reference TRBV18 and TRBJ2-2, reads NAGVMQNPRHLVRRRGQEARLRCSPMKGHSHVYWYRQLPEEGLKFMVYLQKENIIDESGMPKERFSAEFPKEGPSILRIQQVVRGDSAAYFCASSPPSGTGGELFFGEGSRLTVL.